This T cell receptor (beta chain) was sequenced during a study of blood T cell repertoires in COVID-19. Study overall: Donors in the United States, Italy and Spain gave samples during acute or convalescent COVID-19. From T cells, B-cell-depleted T cells, or PBMCs came the material, which was cDNA or gDNA.

Authors' data handling: From reference gene primer amplification, estimates of nucleated cell counts were derived. Produced via immunoSEQ multiplex PCR; TCRdb's table is partial and in-frame only. V and J calls and clone size follow that table, whereas D and trimming were derived from the DNA. This table has approximately 200,000 clones, roughly nine tenths appearing once. This receptor was identified in a man aged 25 to 40 with acute or convalescent COVID-19. What was sequenced was peripheral blood.

CDR3 sequence: CASSVGWAGALGEQYF. The CDR3 coding sequence is TGTGCCAGCAGCGTAGGGTGGGCGGGAGCCCTCGGCGAGCAGTACTTC. The rearrangement joins TRBV9 to TRBJ2-7, with 7 bases matching TRBD2. V trimming: 0 bases; J trimming: 6 bases; junction bases outside the gene matches: 12. CDR3 length equals 16 residues. Germline CDR1 reads SGDLS; CDR2 reads YYNGEE.